The text below deals with one T cell receptor (beta chain). The specificity of this receptor is unknown. Nothing much larger sits one base from this clone, and base qualities are not available. The data stem from a study of OX40 agonist ivuxolimab in advanced cancers. Looking at the study overall: Ivuxolimab, which targeted the costimulatory receptor OX40 (CD134), was an agonistic, fully human IgG2 monoclonal antibody. In the dose-escalation cohort, roughly 80% of patients were male, and the mean age was approximately 55 years, with a range of roughly 23 to 85. Patients were allowed to have had prior anti-PD-1, anti-PD-L1 or anti-CTLA-4 therapy, and approximately 43% of the dose-escalation patients had previously received checkpoint inhibitors. The monotherapy dose-escalation portion (N ≈ 55 patients) of the phase I ivuxolimab trial is reported in the paper. Among the approximately 50 dose-escalation patients, 19 had hepatocellular carcinoma, some 15 melanoma, 9 renal cell carcinoma and 9 head and neck cancer. Intravenous ivuxolimab was administered to patients every 2 weeks at six dose levels: 0.01, 0.1, 0.3, 1.5, 3 and 10 mg/kg. The purpose of peripheral TCRbeta sequencing was to test whether ivuxolimab changed TCR sequence diversity and led to clonal T-cell expansion. Partial responses were achieved by three dose-escalation patients, of whom one had hepatocellular carcinoma and two had cutaneous melanoma. Study-level results and caveats: After ivuxolimab, more expanded clones were found on average in CD8+ T cells than in CD4+ T cells. Which antigens the clonally expanded peripheral T cells were specific for was not determined. Low levels of normalized T-cell clonal expansion were also seen in some patients who did not respond. In the 0.1-3.0 mg/kg groups, partial responders were among the patients with the lowest normalized peripheral clonal expansion, particularly in CD8+ T cells. At doses of 0.1 to 3.0 mg/kg, clonal expansion of both CD4+ and CD8+ T cells in blood was seen between baseline and week 6.

A distance of 9 bases separates the germline ends of V and J, which lose 1 base and 2 bases respectively. Taken from cysteine to phenylalanine, the CDR3 has 14 residues. The retained sequence is limited to the CDR3, 42 bases, with the frame set at the first base. The germline V gene yields SGHRS for CDR1 and YFSETQ for CDR2. The trial excluded patients who had a history of autoimmune disease or were on systemic immunosuppression. Peripheral blood for TCR sequencing was collected from all dose cohorts at baseline, on cycle 4 day 1, and on cycle 7 day 1. Samples came from an open-label, multicenter, first-in-human phase I dose-escalation trial of ivuxolimab. The trial enrolled adults with locally advanced or metastatic head and neck squamous cell, hepatocellular, melanoma or renal cell carcinoma. CD4+ and CD8+ T cells were sorted separately from peripheral blood before TCR sequencing. Genomic DNA was isolated from the sorted cells so that the TCRbeta CDR3 region could be sequenced. The immunoSEQ Assay was used for sequencing of TCRbeta CDR3 regions. TCRdb provides this immuneACCESS table in a form limited to in-frame rearrangements. Some clones are lacking; in checked studies, under half of them reflect an unresolved V gene, and why the rest are absent is not known. This sample is represented by 99,000 or so clones; roughly 91% of them were singletons. 0.3% to 0.4% of the sample is taken by the ten largest.

The chain is encoded by TRBV5-1 joined to TRBJ1-1; there is no confident call for the D gene. The material sequenced was CD4+ or CD8+ T cells sorted from blood, taken in a trial of the OX40 agonist ivuxolimab. This TCR came from an adult with an advanced solid tumor such as melanoma, head and neck, liver or kidney cancer. The DNA is TGCGCCAGCAGCTTGCGGACCATTAACACTGAAGCTTTCTTT. It translates to CASSLRTINTEAFF.